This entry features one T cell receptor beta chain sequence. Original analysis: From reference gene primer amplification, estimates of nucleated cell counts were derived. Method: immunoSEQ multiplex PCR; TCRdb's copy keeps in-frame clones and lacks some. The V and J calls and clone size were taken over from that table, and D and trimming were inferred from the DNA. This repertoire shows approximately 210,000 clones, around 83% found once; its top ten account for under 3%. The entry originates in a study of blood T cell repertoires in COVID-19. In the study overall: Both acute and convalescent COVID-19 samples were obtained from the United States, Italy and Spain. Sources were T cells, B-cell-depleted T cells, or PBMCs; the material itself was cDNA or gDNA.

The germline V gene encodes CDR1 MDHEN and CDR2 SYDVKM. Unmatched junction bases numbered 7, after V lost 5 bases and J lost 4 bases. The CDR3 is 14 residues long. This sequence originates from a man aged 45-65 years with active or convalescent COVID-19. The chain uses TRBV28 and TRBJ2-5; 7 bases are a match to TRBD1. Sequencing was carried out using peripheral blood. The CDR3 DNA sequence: TGTGCCAGCAGTCCAGGGGGATCGGGAGAGACCCAGTACTTC. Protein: CASSPGGSGETQYF.